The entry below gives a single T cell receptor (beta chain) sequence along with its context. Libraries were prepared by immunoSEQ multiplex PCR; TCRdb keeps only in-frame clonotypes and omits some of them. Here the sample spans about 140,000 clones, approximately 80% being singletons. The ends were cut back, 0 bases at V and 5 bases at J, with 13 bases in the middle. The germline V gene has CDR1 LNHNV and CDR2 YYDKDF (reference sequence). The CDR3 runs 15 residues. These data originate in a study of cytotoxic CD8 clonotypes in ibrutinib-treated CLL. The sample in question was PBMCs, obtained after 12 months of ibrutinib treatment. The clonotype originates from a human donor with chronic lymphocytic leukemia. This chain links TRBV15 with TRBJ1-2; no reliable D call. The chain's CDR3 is CATSREVGFSYGYTF. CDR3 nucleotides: TGTGCCACCAGCAGAGAGGTTGGATTTAGTTATGGCTACACCTTC.